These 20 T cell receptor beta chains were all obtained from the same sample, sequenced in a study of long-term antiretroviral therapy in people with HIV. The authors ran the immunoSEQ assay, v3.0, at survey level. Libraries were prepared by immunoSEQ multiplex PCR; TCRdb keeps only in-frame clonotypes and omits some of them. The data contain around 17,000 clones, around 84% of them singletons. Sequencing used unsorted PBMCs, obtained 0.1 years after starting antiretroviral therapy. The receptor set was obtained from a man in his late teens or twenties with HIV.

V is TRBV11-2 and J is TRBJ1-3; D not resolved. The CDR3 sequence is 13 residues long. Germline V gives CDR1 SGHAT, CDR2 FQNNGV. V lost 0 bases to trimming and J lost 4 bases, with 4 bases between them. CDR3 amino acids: CASSLDRGNTIYF. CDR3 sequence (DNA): TGTGCCAGCAGCTTAGATCGGGGAAACACCATATATTTT.

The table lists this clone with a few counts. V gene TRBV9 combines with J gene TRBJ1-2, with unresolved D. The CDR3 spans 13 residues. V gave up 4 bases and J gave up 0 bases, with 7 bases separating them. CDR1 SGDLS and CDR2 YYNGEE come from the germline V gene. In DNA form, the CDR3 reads TGTGCCAGCAGCCGCGGGGCTAACTATGGCTACACCTTC. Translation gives CASSRGANYGYTF. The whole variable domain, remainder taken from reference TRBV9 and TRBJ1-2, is DSGVTQTPKHLITATGQRVTLRCSPRSGDLSVYWYQQSLDQGLQFLIQYYNGEERAKGNILERFSAQQFPDLHSELNLSSLELGDSALYFCASSRGANYGYTFGSGTRLTVV.

CDR3 in amino acids: CAWRGTGFMNTEAFF. In DNA, the CDR3 is TGTGCCTGGAGGGGAACAGGGTTCATGAACACTGAAGCTTTCTTT. The chain couples TRBV30 to TRBJ1-1, with TRBD1 as a possible D gene (6 bases). V was shortened by 3 bases and J by 0 bases, with 14 bases between the two germline ends. Germline V lookup: CDR1 GTSNPN, CDR2 SVGIG (reference sequence). There are 15 residues in the CDR3.

The CDR3 nucleotides are TGTGCCAGCAGTCTCATGGGACAGACCTATGGCTACACCTTC. It encodes CASSLMGQTYGYTF. The chain uses TRBV27 and TRBJ1-2; TRBD1 matches at 7 bases. This CDR3 contains 14 residues. The V segment lost 5 bases and the J segment 4 bases; nucleotides outside the gene matches: 7. CDR1 is MNHEY and CDR2 is SMNVEV in the germline V gene (reference sequence).

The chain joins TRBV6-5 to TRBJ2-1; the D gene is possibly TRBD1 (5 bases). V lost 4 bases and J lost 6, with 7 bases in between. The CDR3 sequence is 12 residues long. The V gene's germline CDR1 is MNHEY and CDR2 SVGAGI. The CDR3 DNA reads TGTGCCAGCAGTTCAGGGTTCAATGAGCAGTTCTTC. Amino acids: CASSSGFNEQFF.

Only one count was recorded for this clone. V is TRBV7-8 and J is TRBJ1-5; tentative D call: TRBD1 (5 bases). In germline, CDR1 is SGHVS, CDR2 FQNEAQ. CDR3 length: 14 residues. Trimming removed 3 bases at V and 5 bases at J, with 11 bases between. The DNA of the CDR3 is TGTGCCAGCAGCTTGCAGGGAGCGGATCAGCCCCAGCATTTT. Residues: CASSLQGADQPQHF.

The CDR3 loop reads CATSEDRNNEQFF. CDR3 coding DNA: TGTGCCACCAGCGAAGACAGAAACAATGAGCAGTTCTTC. The V gene is TRBV15, the J gene TRBJ2-1; a possible D gene is TRBD1 (5 bases). The germline CDR1 and CDR2 sequences are LNHNV and YYDKDF (reference sequence). Trimming took off 5 bases at V and 5 bases at J, with 10 bases between the two ends. The CDR3 extends over 13 amino acids.

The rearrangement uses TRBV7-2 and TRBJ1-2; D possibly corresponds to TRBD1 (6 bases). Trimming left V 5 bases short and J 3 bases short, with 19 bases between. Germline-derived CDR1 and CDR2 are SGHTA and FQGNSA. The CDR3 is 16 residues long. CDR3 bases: TGTGCCAGCAGCCGGATCCTAGGGGACACGTACTATGGCTACACCTTC. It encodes CASSRILGDTYYGYTF.

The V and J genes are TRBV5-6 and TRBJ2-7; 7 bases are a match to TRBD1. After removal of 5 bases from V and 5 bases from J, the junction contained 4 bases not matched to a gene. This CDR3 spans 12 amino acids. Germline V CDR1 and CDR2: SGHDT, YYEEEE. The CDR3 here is CASRTGNHEQYF. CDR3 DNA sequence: TGTGCCAGCAGGACAGGGAACCACGAGCAGTACTTC.

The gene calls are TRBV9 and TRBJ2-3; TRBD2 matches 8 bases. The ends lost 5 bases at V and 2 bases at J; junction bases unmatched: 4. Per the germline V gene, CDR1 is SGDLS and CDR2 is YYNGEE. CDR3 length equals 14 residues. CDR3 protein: CASRAGGTTDTQYF. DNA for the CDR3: TGTGCCAGCAGGGCGGGAGGCACCACAGATACGCAGTATTTT.

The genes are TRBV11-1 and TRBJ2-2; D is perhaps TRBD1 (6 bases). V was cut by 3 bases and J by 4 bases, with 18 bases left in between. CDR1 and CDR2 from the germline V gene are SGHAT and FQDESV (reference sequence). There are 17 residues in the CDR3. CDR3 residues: CASSFAGRQAGTGELFF. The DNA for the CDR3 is TGTGCCAGCAGCTTCGCCGGTAGACAGGCCGGCACCGGGGAGCTGTTTTTT.

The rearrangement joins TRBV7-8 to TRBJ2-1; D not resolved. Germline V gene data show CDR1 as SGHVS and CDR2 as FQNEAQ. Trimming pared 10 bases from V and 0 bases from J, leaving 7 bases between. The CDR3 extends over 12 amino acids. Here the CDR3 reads CATSSSYNEQFF. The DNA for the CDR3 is TGTGCCACCTCGAGCTCCTACAATGAGCAGTTCTTC.

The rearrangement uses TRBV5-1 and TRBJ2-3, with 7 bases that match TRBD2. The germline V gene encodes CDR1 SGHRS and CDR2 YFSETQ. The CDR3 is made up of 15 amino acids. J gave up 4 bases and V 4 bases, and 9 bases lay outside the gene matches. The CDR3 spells CASSRGVASSDTQYF. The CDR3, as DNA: TGCGCCAGCAGCCGGGGGGTGGCCTCCTCAGATACGCAGTATTTT. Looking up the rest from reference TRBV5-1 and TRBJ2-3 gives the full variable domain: KAGVTQTPRYLIKTRGQQVTLSCSPISGHRSVSWYQQTPGQGLQFLFEYFSETQRNKGNFPGRFSGRQFSNSRSEMNVSTLELGDSALYLCASSRGVASSDTQYFGPGTRLTVL.

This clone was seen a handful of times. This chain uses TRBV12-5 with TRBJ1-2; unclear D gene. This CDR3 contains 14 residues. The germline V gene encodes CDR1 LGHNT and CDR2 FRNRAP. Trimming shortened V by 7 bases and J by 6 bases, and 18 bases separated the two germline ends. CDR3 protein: CASAWGSRTDGYTF. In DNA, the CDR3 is TGTGCTAGTGCTTGGGGATCCCGCACAGATGGCTACACCTTC.

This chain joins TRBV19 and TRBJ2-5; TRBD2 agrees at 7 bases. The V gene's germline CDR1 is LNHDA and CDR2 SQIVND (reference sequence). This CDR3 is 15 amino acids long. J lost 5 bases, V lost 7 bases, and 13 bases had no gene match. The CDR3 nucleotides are TGTGCCAGTACCCTGAGCGGGATGGGGGGGGAGACCCAGTACTTC. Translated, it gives CASTLSGMGGETQYF.

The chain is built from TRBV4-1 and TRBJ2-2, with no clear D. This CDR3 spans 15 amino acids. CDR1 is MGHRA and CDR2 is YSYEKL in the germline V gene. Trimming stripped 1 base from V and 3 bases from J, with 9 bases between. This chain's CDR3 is CASSQAGGDTGELFF. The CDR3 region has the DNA TGCGCCAGCAGCCAAGCTGGTGGGGACACCGGGGAGCTGTTTTTT.

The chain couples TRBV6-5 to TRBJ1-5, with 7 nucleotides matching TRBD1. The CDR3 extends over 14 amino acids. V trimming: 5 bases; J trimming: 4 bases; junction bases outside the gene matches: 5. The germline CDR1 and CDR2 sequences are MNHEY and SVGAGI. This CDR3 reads CASSEPGQNQPQHF. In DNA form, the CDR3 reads TGTGCCAGCAGTGAACCGGGACAGAATCAGCCCCAGCATTTT.

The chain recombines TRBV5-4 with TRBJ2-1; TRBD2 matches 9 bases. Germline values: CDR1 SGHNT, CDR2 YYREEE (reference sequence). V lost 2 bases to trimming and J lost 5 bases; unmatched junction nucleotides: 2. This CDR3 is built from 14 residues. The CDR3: CASSLPSGDNEQFF. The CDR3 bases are TGTGCCAGCAGCTTACCTAGCGGGGACAATGAGCAGTTCTTC.

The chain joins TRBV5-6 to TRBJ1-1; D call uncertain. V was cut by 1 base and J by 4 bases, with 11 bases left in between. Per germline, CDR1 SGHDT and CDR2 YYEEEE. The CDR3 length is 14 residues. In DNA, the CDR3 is TGTGCCAGCAGCTTGAACGCTGGAATCACTGAAGCTTTCTTT. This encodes CASSLNAGITEAFF.

Here the CDR3 DNA reads TGTGCCAGCAGTCTCCGAGTAGCGGGAGGGCCTAATGAGCAGTTCTTC. Protein sequence: CASSLRVAGGPNEQFF. J is TRBJ2-1 and V is TRBV27, with 11 bases matching TRBD2. Germline lookup yields CDR1 MNHEY and CDR2 SMNVEV (reference sequence). Losses at the gene ends were 5 bases for V and 7 bases for J; bases not matched to a gene: 10. The CDR3 is 16 amino acids.